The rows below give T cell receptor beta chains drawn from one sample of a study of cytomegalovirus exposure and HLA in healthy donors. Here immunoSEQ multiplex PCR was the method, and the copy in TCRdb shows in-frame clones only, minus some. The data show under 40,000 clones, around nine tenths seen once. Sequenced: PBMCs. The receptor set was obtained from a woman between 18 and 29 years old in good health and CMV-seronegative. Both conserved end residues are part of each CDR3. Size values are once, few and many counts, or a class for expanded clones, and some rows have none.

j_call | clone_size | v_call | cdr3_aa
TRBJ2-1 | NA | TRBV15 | CATSRAPGLGYNEQFF
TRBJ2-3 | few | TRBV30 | CAWSVPGGGTQYF
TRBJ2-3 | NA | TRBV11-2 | CASSLEDRGFDTQYF
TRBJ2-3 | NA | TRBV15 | CAPQSGVSTDTQYF
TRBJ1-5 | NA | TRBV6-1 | CASIMDRSNQPQHF
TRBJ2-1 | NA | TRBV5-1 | CASSLAFTPRGEQFF
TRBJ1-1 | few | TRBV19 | CASIGGRHTEAFF
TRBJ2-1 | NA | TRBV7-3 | CASRLAGGLDEQFF
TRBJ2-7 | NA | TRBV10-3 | CAINTAGGTYEQYF
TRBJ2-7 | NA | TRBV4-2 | CASSLELAGGRYEQYF
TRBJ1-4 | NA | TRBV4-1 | CASSQARQGGGEKLFF
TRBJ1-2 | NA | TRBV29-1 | CSVKRGGSYGYTF
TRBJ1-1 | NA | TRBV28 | CASSPGTEAFF
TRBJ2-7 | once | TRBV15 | CATSRDGADLYEQYF
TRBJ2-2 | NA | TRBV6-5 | CASTGLGDTGELFF
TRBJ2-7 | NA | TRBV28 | CASSSTGTGVGYEQYF
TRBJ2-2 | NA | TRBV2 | CASSPGEGTGELFF
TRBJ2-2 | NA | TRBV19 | CASSLDRGTGELFF
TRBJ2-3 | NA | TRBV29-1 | CSVDRTSGASTDTQYF
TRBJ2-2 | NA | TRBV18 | CASSPGGTGTGELFF
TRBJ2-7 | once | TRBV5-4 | CASSLGGDRNYEQYF
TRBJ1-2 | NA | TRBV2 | CASAYRGLNYGYTF
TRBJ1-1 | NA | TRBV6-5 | CASSRTGGRDTEAFF
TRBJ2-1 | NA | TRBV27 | CASSFRSGRIYNEQFF
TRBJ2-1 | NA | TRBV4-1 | CASRGTSGLNEQFF
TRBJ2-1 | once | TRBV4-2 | CASSQDGSGRAYNEQFF
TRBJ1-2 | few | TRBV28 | CASRTPPGQGGLLGGYTF
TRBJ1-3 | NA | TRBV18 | CASSPRTDSFGNTIYF
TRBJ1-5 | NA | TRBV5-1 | CASSFYPRGLAENQPQHF
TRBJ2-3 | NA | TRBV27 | CASSSPGHVRDTQYF
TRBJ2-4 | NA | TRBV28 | CASSFSGRNIQYF
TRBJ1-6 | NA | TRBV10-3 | CAISLQGYRGSPLRF
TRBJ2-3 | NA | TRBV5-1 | CASSLGPYTDTQYF
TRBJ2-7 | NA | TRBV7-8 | CASSLVLVPSYEQYF
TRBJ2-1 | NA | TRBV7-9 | CASSSRLNNEQFF
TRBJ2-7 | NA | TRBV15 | CATSRVGLAAYEQYF
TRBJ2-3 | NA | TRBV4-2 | CASSLLAGGTQYF
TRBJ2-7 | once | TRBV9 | CASSVGQGAGEQYF
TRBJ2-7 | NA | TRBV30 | CAWSVEGRSGEQYF
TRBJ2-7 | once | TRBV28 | CASSSRSSYEQYF
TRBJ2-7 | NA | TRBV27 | CASSFRASGYEQYF
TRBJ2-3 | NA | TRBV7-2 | CASSLLAGYTDTQYF
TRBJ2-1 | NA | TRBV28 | CASSLWGEVSYNEQFF
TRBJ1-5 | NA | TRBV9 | CASSVGPPGNNQPQHF
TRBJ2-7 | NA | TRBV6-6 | CASSYEGWAYEQYF
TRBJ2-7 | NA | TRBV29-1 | CSVEGAGPRGSYEQYF
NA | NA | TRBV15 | CATSRVGLAAYEQYF
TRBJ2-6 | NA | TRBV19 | CASSTDRFYWAGANVLTF
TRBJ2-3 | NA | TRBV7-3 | CASSLYGGLNSDTQYF
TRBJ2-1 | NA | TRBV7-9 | CASSLGAGGVYNEQFF
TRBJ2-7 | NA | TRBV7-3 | CASSPTGTTPYEQYF
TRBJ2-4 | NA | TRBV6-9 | CASSPGQGRNIQYF
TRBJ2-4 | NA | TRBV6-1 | CASSEYGTRLAGGRGNIQYF
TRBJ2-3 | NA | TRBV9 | CASSASGSTDTQYF
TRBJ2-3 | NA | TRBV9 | CASSVEGLAGITDTQYF